A selection of T cell receptor beta chains follows, all from one sample in a study of blood T cell repertoires in COVID-19. Sequencing used immunoSEQ multiplex PCR; TCRdb keeps in-frame clones, though not all of them. Of some 60,000 clones listed, around 70% are singletons. Specimen: peripheral blood. The receptors come from a woman aged 45 to 65 with active or convalescent COVID-19. The conserved cysteine and the conserved F or W are not part of the CDR3 here.

v_call	j_call	cdr3_aa
TRBV7-9	TRBJ2-1	ASSPTSTTSGQF
TRBV10-2	TRBJ2-4	ASMEGFKNIQY
TRBV29-1	TRBJ2-1	SVGYRAGEQF
TRBV5-6	TRBJ2-7	ASSLRWRQGPSYEQY
TRBV19	TRBJ2-1	ASSKNPSGRAAYNEQF
TRBV6-5	TRBJ1-2	ASSSSWTGEGYT
TRBV13	TRBJ2-1	ASSMRDRGTNEQF
TRBV5-5	TRBJ2-7	ASSPRRGGSSYEQY
TRBV5-1	TRBJ1-6	ASSLVQGADGNSPLH
TRBV5-5	TRBJ1-3	ASSTPGFADTIY
TRBV19	TRBJ1-2	ASSPGQEPYGYT
TRBV3-1/TRBV3-2	TRBJ1-1	ASSPQGKDTEAF
TRBV7-9	TRBJ1-1	ASSFIDRDTEAF
TRBV5-1	TRBJ1-2	ASSLGDSGYT
TRBV27	TRBJ2-4	ASSLAGGSKNIQY
TRBV18	TRBJ2-3	ASTPGQGAGDTQY
TRBV27	TRBJ2-5	ASRYLAGLETQY
TRBV20-1	TRBJ2-1	SASGLTLGTNEQF
TRBV18	TRBJ2-1	ASSPQQGTFHEQF
TRBV7-2	TRBJ2-1	ASIGQGPYNEQF
TRBV7-8	TRBJ2-1	ASSLQDWVRNNEQF
TRBV3-1/TRBV3-2	TRBJ1-4	ASSPDSAATNEKLF
TRBV11-2	TRBJ2-3	ASSFRGVTDTQY
TRBV7-9	TRBJ1-1	ASYSSRVNTEAF
TRBV7-8	TRBJ2-5	ATSPGTGARETQY
TRBV19	TRBJ2-7	ASSARTQGPITYEQY
TRBV30	TRBJ2-1	AWRGEAGEQF
TRBV10-3	TRBJ1-2	AISPGQGRDGYT
TRBV7-9	TRBJ2-6	ASSFQALAANVLT
TRBV9	TRBJ2-1	ASSASGQGYNEQF
TRBV6-5	TRBJ1-5	ASKLDIFDNQPQH
TRBV9	TRBJ2-1	ASSASYGRAFYVNEQF
TRBV7-2	TRBJ2-1	ASSLAQGAHEQF
TRBV19	TRBJ2-3	ASTQGGTDTQY
TRBV30	TRBJ1-1	AWAPAPGSTEAF
TRBV25-1	TRBJ2-7	ASSEYEGKQY
TRBV28	TRBJ2-5	ASTFGVMGTQY
TRBV28	TRBJ2-7	ASSLVGTGGGEQY
TRBV5-1	TRBJ1-2	ASSQGVGGYT
TRBV10-3	TRBJ2-1	AIRASGTQNNEQF
TRBV29-1	TRBJ2-3	SVEDSSVRSTDTQY
TRBV19	TRBJ1-1	ASSIDTRNTEAF
TRBV29-1	TRBJ1-2	SAIGQGQGYT
TRBV19	TRBJ2-1	ASSTVQGARYNEQF
TRBV5-4	TRBJ1-1	ASSDPGYPEAF
TRBV19	TRBJ1-1	ASFNKDRANTEAF
TRBV30	TRBJ2-7	AWSVAEQQY
TRBV27	TRBJ2-2	ASSTRDRGGTGELF
TRBV7-2	TRBJ2-1	ASSTVASSYNEQF